A selection of T cell receptor beta chains follows, all from one sample in a study of response to subunit inactivated influenza vaccine. TCRdb passed the RT-PCR reads through MiXCR, listing each CDR3 protein once. The sample has roughly 670,000 distinct CDR3 sequences, 14% seen once. Material: PBMCs from blood, obtained 14 to 15 days before vaccination. The receptors shown here come from a middle-aged man who received an inactivated influenza vaccine. The CDR3 runs from the conserved cysteine through the conserved F or W. The D gene is left open where the match is weak. Size is stated for part of the rows, as once, few or many counts, or as a class when the clone is expanded.

TRBJ1-1 TRBV5-1 many - CASSSTGIMNTEAFF TGCGCCAGCAGCTCCACAGGAATCATGAACACTGAAGCTTTCTTT
TRBJ2-2 TRBV11-2 many TRBD2 CASSLDLPGLAGNTGELFF TGTGCCAGCAGCTTAGATCTCCCCGGACTAGCGGGAAACACCGGGGAGCTGTTTTTT
TRBJ2-1 TRBV11-1 many - CASSLGGQQYNEQFF TGTGCCAGCAGCTTAGGGGGACAACAATACAATGAGCAGTTCTTC
TRBJ2-6 TRBV4-3 few - CASSQESGGGQSGANVLTF TGCGCCAGCAGCCAAGAAAGTGGCGGGGGACAGTCTGGGGCCAACGTCCTGACTTTC
TRBJ2-3 TRBV12-3/TRBV12-4 few TRBD1 CASSLGRGRSDTQYF TGTGCCAGCAGTTTAGGCAGGGGGCGGTCAGATACGCAGTATTTT
TRBJ2-7 TRBV6-2/TRBV6-3 many TRBD1 CASSYLQGRTFYEQYF TGTGCCAGCAGTTACCTACAGGGGCGTACCTTCTACGAGCAGTACTTC
TRBJ2-5 TRBV6-6 many - CASSYSSETQYF TGTGCCAGCAGTTACTCGAGTGAGACCCAGTACTTC
TRBJ1-5 TRBV6-1 few - CASSDRVWQPQHF TGTGCCAGCAGTGATCGGGTTTGGCAGCCCCAGCATTTT
TRBJ1-4 TRBV9 - - CASSVGAGQGEKLFF TGTGCCAGCAGCGTAGGGGCAGGGCAGGGTGAAAAACTGTTTTTT
TRBJ2-5 TRBV29-1 - - CSVDITEETQYF TGCAGCGTTGATATTACAGAAGAGACCCAGTACTTC
TRBJ2-1 TRBV7-2 - TRBD2 CASSLGVAGGREQFF TGTGCCAGCAGCTTAGGGGTAGCGGGAGGGAGGGAGCAGTTCTTC
TRBJ2-1 TRBV9 few TRBD2 CASSGALAGGQEKQFF TGTGCCAGCAGCGGCGCTCTAGCGGGAGGGCAGGAAAAGCAGTTCTTC
TRBJ2-5 TRBV2 - - CASSQGTPTAQYF TGTGCCAGCAGTCAAGGCACCCCAACGGCCCAGTACTTC
TRBJ2-1 TRBV18 few TRBD2 CASSPAGGTYNEQFF TGTGCCAGCTCACCTGCGGGGGGGACCTACAATGAGCAGTTCTTC